One and the same sample provided the 5 T cell receptor beta chains below, sequenced in a study of cytomegalovirus exposure and HLA in healthy donors. Use of 60 Vbeta and 13 Jbeta primers characterized the PCR. The data were produced by immunoSEQ multiplex PCR, yet TCRdb's version contains in-frame clones alone and is incomplete. The sample records about 150,000 clones, over 70% being singletons. Sequencing was performed on PBMCs. These receptors came from a woman aged 50 to 60 in good health and CMV-seropositive.

The J gene is TRBJ2-5, the V gene TRBV7-2; TRBD2 matches 7 bases. The CDR3 length is 15 residues. In germline, CDR1 is SGHTA, CDR2 FQGNSA. Trimming removed 4 bases from V and 2 bases from J; junction bases left unmatched: 7. Here the CDR3 reads CASSSGTIGQETQYF. The CDR3 bases are TGTGCCAGCAGCTCCGGGACTATTGGGCAAGAGACCCAGTACTTC.

The chain uses TRBV18 and TRBJ2-7; the match to TRBD1 covers 9 bases. CDR1 KGHSH and CDR2 LQKENI come from the germline V gene. Unmatched junction bases numbered 9, after V lost 6 bases and J lost 3 bases. The CDR3 length is 15 residues. This chain's CDR3 is CASSSGTGFLYEQYF. CDR3 coding DNA: TGTGCCAGCTCGTCCGGGACAGGGTTCCTCTACGAGCAGTACTTC.

The gene calls are TRBV29-1 and TRBJ2-6; D remains ambiguous. V shed 4 bases and J shed 2 bases, with 3 bases lying between them. The CDR3 is 12 amino acids. Per the germline V gene, CDR1 is SQVTM and CDR2 is ANQGSEA. The CDR3 reads CSVAAGANVLTF. Here the CDR3 DNA reads TGCAGCGTTGCAGCTGGGGCCAACGTCCTGACTTTC.

This clone was counted once. The J gene is TRBJ1-1, the V gene TRBV5-4, with D tentatively TRBD1 (6 bases). The length of the CDR3 is 15 residues. Between the trimmed V and J ends, which lost 1 base and 1 base, there was a span of 11 bases. Germline CDR1 and CDR2: SGHNT and YYREEE (reference sequence). The CDR3 DNA is TGTGCCAGCAGCTTGACGGTCAGGGGGAACACTGAAGCTTTCTTT. The encoded protein is CASSLTVRGNTEAFF.

The chain recombines TRBV5-1 with TRBJ1-4; D is possibly TRBD1 (6 bases). V dropped 6 bases and J dropped 5 bases, with 17 bases sitting between them. CDR3 size: 15 residues. Per germline, CDR1 SGHRS and CDR2 YFSETQ. The CDR3 nucleotides read TGCGCCAGCACAGAGGACAGCCCATTAAATGAAAAACTGTTTTTT. Translating gives CASTEDSPLNEKLFF.